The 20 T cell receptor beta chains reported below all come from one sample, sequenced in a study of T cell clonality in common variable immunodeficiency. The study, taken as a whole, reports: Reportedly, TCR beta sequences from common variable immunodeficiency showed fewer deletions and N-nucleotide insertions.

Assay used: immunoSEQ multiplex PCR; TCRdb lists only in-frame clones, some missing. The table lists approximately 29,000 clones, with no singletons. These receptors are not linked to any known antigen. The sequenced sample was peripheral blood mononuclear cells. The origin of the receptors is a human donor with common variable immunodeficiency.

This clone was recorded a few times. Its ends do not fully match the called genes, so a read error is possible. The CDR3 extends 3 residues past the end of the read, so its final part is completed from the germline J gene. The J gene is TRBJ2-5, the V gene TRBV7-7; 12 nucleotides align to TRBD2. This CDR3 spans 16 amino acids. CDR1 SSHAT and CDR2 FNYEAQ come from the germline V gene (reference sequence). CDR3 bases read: TGTGCTAGCAGCCAAAGACTAGCGGGGGACCAAGAGACC. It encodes CASSQRLAGDQET. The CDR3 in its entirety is CASSQRLAGDQETQYF.

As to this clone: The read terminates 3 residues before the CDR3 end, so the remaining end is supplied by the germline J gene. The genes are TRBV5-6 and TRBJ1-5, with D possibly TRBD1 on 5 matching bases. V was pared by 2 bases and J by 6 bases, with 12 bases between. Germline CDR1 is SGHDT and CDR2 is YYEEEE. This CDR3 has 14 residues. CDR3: CASSFMQGSQPQHF. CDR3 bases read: TGTGCCAGCAGCTTTATGCAGGGCAGTCAGCCC.

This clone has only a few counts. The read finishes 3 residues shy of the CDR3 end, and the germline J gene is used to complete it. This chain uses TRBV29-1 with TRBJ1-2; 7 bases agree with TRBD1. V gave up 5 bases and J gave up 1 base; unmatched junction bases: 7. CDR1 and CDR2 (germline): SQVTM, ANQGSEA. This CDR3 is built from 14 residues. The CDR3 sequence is CSVKNRGDNYGYTF. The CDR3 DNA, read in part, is TGCAGCGTTAAAAACAGGGGCGATAACTATGGC.

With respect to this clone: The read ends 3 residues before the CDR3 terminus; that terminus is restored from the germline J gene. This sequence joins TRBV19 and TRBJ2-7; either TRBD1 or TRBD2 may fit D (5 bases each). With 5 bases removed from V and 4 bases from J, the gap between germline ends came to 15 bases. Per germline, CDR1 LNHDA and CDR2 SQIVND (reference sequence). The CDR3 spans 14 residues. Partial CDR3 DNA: TGTGCCAGTAGTGAGTGGGGCAGGGAGTACGAG. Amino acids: CASSEWGREYE. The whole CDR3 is CASSEWGREYEQYF. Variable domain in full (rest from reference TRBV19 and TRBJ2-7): DGGITQSPKYLFRKEGQNVTLSCEQNLNHDAMYWYRQDPGQGLRLIYYSQIVNDFQKGDIAEGYSVSREKKESFPLTVTSAQKNPTAFYLCASSEWGREYEQYFGPGTRLTVT.

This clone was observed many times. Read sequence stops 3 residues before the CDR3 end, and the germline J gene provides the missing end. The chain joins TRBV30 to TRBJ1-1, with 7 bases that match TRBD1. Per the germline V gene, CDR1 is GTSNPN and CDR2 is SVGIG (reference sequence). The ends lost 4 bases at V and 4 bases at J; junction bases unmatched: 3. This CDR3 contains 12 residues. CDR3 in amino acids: CAWMNRGTEAFF. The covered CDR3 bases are TGTGCCTGGATGAACAGGGGCACTGAA.

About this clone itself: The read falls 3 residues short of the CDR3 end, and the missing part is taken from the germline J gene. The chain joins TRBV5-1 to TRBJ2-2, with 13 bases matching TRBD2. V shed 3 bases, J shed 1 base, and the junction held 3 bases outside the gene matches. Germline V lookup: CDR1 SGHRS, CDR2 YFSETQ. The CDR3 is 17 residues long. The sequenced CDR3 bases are TGCGCCAGCAGCTCACTAGCGGGGGGGATGAACACCGGGGAG. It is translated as CASSSLAGGMNTGE. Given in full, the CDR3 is CASSSLAGGMNTGELFF.

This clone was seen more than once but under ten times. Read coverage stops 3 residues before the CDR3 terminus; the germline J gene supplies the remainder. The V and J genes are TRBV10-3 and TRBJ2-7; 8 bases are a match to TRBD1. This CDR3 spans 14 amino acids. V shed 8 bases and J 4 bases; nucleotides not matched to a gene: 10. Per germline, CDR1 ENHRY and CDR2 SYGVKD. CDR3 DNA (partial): TGTGCCATCGCAGGACAGGGTGGTTTGTACGAG. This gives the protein CAIAGQGGLYE. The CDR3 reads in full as CAIAGQGGLYEQYF.

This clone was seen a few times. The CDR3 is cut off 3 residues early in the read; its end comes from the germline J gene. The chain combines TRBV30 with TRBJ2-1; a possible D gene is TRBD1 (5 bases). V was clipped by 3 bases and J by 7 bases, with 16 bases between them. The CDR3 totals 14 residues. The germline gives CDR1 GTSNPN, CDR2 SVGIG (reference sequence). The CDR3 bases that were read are TGTGCCTGGAGGCCGGGCCCACAGGTGAATGAG. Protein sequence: CAWRPGPQVNE. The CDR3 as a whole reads CAWRPGPQVNEQFF.

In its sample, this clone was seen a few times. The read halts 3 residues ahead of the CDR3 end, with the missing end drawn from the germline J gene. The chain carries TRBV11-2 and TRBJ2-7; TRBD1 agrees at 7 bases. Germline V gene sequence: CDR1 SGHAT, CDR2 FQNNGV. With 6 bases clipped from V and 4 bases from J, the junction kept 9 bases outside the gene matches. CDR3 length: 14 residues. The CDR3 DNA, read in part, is TGTGCCAGCAGTTCGCCGGGACAGACGTACGAG. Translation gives CASSSPGQTYE. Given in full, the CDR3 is CASSSPGQTYEQYF.

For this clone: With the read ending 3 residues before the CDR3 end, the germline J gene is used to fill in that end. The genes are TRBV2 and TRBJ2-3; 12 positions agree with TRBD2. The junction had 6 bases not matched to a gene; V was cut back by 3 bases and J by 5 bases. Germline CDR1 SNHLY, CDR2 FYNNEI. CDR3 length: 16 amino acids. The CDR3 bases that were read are TGTGCCAGCAGTGAGGGGACTAGCGGGCTTGGAGATACG. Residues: CASSEGTSGLGDT. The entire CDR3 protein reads CASSEGTSGLGDTQYF.

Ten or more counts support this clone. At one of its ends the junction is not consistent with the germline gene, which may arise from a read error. CDR3 bases read: TGTGCTAGCAGCCCCACCGGGACAGGGAAGGAGACC. This codes for CASSPTGTGKET. The CDR3 in its entirety is CASSPTGTGKETQYF. The rearrangement uses TRBV7-7 and TRBJ2-5; 9 bases match TRBD1. The read terminates 3 residues ahead of where the CDR3 ends, so the germline J gene completes it. CDR3 length: 15 amino acids. Germline CDR1 reads SSHAT; CDR2 reads FNYEAQ (reference sequence).

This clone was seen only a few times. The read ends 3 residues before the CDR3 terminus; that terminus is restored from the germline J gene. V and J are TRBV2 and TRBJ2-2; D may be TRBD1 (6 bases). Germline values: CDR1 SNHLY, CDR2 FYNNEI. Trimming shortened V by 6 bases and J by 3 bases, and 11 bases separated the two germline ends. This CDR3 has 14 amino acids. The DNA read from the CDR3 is TGTGCCAGCAGCAGGGGCGAGGACACCGGGGAG. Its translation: CASSRGEDTGE. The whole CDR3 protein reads CASSRGEDTGELFF. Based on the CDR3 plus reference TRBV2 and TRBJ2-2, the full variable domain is EPEVTQTPSHQVTQMGQEVILRCVPISNHLYFYWYRQILGQKVEFLVSFYNNEISEKSEIFDDQFSVERPDGSNFTLKIRSTKLEDSAMYFCASSRGEDTGELFFGEGSRLTVL.

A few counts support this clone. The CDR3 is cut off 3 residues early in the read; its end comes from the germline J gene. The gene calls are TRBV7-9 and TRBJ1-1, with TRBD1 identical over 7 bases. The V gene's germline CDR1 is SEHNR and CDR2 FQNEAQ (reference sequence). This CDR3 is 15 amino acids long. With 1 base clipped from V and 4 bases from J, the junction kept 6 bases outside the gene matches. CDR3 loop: CASSLEAGGGTEAFF. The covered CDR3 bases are TGTGCCAGCAGCTTAGAGGCAGGGGGAGGCACTGAA.

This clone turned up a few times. CDR3 residues: CASSGTGFTGELFF. CDR3 DNA, as far as it was read: TGTGCCAGCAGTGGGACAGGGTTCACCGGGGAG. The J gene is TRBJ2-2, the V gene TRBV2; 8 bases are shared with TRBD1. The read gets to within 3 residues of the CDR3 end, and the germline J gene fills in the rest. The germline CDR1 and CDR2 sequences are SNHLY and FYNNEI. CDR3 length equals 14 residues. Trimming took 4 bases from V and 4 from J; bases not matched to a gene: 2.

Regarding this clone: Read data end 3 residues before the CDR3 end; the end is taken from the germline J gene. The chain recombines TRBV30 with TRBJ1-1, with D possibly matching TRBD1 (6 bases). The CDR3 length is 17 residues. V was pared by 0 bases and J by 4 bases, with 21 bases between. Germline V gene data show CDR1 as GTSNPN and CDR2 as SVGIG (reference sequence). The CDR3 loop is CAWSVTWGGKRGTEAFF. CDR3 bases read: TGTGCCTGGAGTGTAACATGGGGGGGCAAGAGGGGCACTGAA.

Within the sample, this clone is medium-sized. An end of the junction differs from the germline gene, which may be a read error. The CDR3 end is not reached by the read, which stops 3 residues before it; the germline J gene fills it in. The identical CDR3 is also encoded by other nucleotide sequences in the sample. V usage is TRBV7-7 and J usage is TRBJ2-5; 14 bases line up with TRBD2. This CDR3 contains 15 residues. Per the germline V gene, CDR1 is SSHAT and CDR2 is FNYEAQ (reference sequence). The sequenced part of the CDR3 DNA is TGTGCTAGCAGCTTAGGACTAGCGGGGGGAGAGACC. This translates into CASSLGLAGGET. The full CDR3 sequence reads CASSLGLAGGETQYF.

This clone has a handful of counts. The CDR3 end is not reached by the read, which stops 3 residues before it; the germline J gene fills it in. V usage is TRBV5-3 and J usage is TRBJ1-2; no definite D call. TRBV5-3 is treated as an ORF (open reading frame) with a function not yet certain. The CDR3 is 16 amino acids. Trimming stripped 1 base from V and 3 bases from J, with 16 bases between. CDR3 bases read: TGTGCCAGAAGCTTGACCCCAGACTCGCCCTACTATGGC. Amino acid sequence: CARSLTPDSPYYG. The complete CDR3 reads CARSLTPDSPYYGYTF.

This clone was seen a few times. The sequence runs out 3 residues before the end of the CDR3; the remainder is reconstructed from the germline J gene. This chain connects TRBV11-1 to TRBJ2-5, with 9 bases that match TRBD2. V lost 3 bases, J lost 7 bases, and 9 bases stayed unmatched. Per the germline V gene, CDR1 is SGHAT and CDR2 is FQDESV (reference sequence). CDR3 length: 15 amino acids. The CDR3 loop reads CASSFLAGANPTQYF. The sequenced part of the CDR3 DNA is TGTGCCAGCAGCTTCTTAGCGGGGGCCAATCCGACC.

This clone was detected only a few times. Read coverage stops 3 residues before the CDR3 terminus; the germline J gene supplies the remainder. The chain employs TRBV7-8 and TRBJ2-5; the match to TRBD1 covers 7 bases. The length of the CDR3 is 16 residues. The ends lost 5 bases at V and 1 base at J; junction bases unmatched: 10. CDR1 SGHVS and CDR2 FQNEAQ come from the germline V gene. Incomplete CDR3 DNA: TGTGCCAGCAGCCCGCTAACAGGGGCGGTCCAAGAGACC. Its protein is CASSPLTGAVQET. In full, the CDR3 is CASSPLTGAVQETQYF.

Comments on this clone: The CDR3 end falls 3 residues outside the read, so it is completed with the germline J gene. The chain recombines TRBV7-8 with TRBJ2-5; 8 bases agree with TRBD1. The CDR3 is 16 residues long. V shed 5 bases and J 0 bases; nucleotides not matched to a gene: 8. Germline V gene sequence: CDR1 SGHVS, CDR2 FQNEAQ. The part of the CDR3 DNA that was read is TGTGCCAGCAGCCGACAGGGGCTAGGGTACCAAGAGACC. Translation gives CASSRQGLGYQET. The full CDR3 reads CASSRQGLGYQETQYF.